Below, 8 T cell receptor beta chains from the same sample are listed, as sequenced in a study of T cell responses to AZD1222 COVID-19 vaccine. The protocol was immunoSEQ multiplex PCR, while the TCRdb copy is restricted to in-frame clones and leaves out a portion. The sample has 120,000 or so clones; around 87% are singletons. This material consisted of peripheral blood, taken on day 0 of AZD1222 vaccination. The receptor set was obtained from an adult in good health.

V gene TRBV4-3 combines with J gene TRBJ2-1; no clear D. The V gene's germline CDR1 is LGHNA and CDR2 YSLEER. This CDR3 is built from 15 residues. Trimming removed 0 bases from V and 0 bases from J, with 6 bases in between. CDR3 bases: TGCGCCAGCAGCCAAGACGGCGGCTCCTACAATGAGCAGTTCTTC. It is translated as CASSQDGGSYNEQFF.

This rearrangement joins TRBV7-9 to TRBJ1-2; a weak D match, TRBD1 (6 bases). The V end lost 5 bases, the J end lost 4 bases, and 17 bases lay between the germline ends. Germline V gene sequence: CDR1 SEHNR, CDR2 FQNEAQ (reference sequence). The CDR3 has 15 amino acids. CDR3 coding DNA: TGTGCCAGCAGCCCCTGGGCGGGGGGCGCCTATGGCTACACCTTC. Translation: CASSPWAGGAYGYTF.

This clone appeared once. The chain combines TRBV2 with TRBJ2-5; D is perhaps TRBD1 or TRBD2 (5 bases each). Trimming shortened V by 4 bases and J by 1 base, and 13 bases separated the two germline ends. This CDR3 comprises 15 residues. The germline V gene has CDR1 SNHLY and CDR2 FYNNEI. The CDR3 loop is CASSGPGPIQETQYF. CDR3 in DNA: TGTGCCAGCAGTGGACCGGGACCCATCCAAGAGACCCAGTACTTC.

This clone was found a few times. The chain has TRBV20-1 and TRBJ2-1, with D possibly being TRBD1 or TRBD2 (5 bases each). V gave up 3 bases and J gave up 10 bases, with 10 bases separating them. Looked up from germline, CDR1 is DFQATT and CDR2 is SNEGSKA (reference sequence). The CDR3 length is 11 residues. The CDR3 here is CSASPRGEQFF. CDR3 nucleotide sequence: TGCAGTGCTAGCCCGAGGGGAGAGCAGTTCTTC.

The chain recombines TRBV28 with TRBJ2-1, with 10 bases aligning to TRBD1. The CDR3 contains 15 residues. From germline, CDR1 is MDHEN and CDR2 SYDVKM. With V trimmed by 3 bases and J by 6 bases, 5 bases remained unmatched. As DNA, the CDR3 is TGTGCCAGCAGTTTTGTGGGACAGGGGTTCAATGAGCAGTTCTTC. Translating gives CASSFVGQGFNEQFF.

J is TRBJ2-3 and V is TRBV5-1; a weak D match, TRBD2 (6 bases). The length of the CDR3 is 15 residues. Germline V gene lookup returns CDR1 SGHRS and CDR2 YFSETQ. V was shortened by 0 bases and J by 0 bases, with 8 bases between the two germline ends. Here the CDR3 reads CASSLVGLSTDTQYF. The DNA for the CDR3 is TGCGCCAGCAGCTTGGTTGGACTAAGCACAGATACGCAGTATTTT.

Only a few counts were recorded for this clone. V is TRBV3-1 (or the pseudogene TRBV3-2) and J is TRBJ1-4, with TRBD1 identical over 7 bases. The junction had 9 bases not matched to a gene; V was cut back by 4 bases and J by 7 bases. Germline CDR1 is LGHDT and CDR2 is YNNKEL (reference sequence). This CDR3 contains 15 residues. The CDR3 DNA follows: TGTGCCAGCAGCCCCCGGACAGGTTGGAGTGAAAAACTGTTTTTT. Translated: CASSPRTGWSEKLFF.

The V call is TRBV29-1, the J call TRBJ1-5, with D possibly being TRBD1 (6 bases). This CDR3 contains 14 residues. Germline CDR1 SQVTM, CDR2 ANQGSEA. The V end lost 4 bases, the J end lost 2 bases, and 12 bases lay between the germline ends. The CDR3 DNA follows: TGCAGCGTTGGGGAGGCAGGGGGCAATCAGCCCCAGCATTTT. Translation gives CSVGEAGGNQPQHF.